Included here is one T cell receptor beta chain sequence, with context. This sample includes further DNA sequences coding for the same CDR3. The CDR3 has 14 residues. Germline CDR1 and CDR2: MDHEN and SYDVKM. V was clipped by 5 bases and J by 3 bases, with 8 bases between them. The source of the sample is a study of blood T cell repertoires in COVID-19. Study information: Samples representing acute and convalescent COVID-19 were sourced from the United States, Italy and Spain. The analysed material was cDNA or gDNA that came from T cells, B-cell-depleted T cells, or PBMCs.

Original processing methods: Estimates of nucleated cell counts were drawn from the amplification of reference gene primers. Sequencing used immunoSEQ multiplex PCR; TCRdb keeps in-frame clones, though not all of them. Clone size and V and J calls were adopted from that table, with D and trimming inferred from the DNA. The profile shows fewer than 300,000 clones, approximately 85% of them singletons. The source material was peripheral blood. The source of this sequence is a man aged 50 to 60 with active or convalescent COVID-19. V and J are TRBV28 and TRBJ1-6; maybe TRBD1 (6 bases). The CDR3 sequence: CASSPGHYNSPLHF. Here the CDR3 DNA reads TGTGCCAGCAGTCCGGGACACTATAATTCACCCCTCCACTTT.